Listed below are T cell receptor beta chains from one sample, sequenced in a study of blood T cell repertoires in COVID-19. TCRdb's copy holds only in-frame clones and misses some; the assay was immunoSEQ multiplex PCR. Here the sample spans 300,000 to 350,000 clones, around nine tenths being singletons. Material: PBMCs or T cells enriched from blood (not recorded which). Receptor source: a man aged 25 to 40 who had recovered from COVID-19. CDR3s include the opening cysteine and the closing phenylalanine or tryptophan. The order of the fields is D gene, clone size, V gene, J gene, CDR3 DNA, CDR3 protein. The D gene is left open where the match is weak. Size is stated for part of the rows, as once, few or many counts, or as a class when the clone is expanded.

D gene: TRBD2
clone size: .
V gene: TRBV24-1
J gene: TRBJ2-1
CDR3 DNA: TGTGCCACCAGTGATCCGTTAGCGGGGGAGAAGATCTGGGATGAGCAGTTCTTC
CDR3 protein: CATSDPLAGEKIWDEQFF

D gene: TRBD1
clone size: .
V gene: TRBV5-1
J gene: TRBJ1-5
CDR3 DNA: TGCGCCAGCAGCTTGGGGGACAGCAGTCAGCCCCAGCATTTT
CDR3 protein: CASSLGDSSQPQHF

D gene: .
clone size: .
V gene: TRBV5-1
J gene: TRBJ2-7
CDR3 DNA: TGCGCCAGCAGCCTAGGACAGCCGAGCTCCTACGAGCAGTACTTC
CDR3 protein: CASSLGQPSSYEQYF

D gene: .
clone size: .
V gene: TRBV18
J gene: TRBJ2-4
CDR3 DNA: TGTGCCAGCTCACAGTCGCAGAGGCAGCAAGCCAAAAACATTCAGTACTTC
CDR3 protein: CASSQSQRQQAKNIQYF

D gene: TRBD2
clone size: .
V gene: TRBV6-5
J gene: TRBJ2-5
CDR3 DNA: TGTGCCAGCAGTCCTAGCGGGGGGGCAGTAGAGACCCAGTACTTC
CDR3 protein: CASSPSGGAVETQYF

D gene: TRBD2
clone size: .
V gene: TRBV6-5
J gene: TRBJ2-7
CDR3 DNA: TGTGCCAGCAGTTACATAGCGGGGGGCTACGAGCAGTACTTC
CDR3 protein: CASSYIAGGYEQYF

D gene: .
clone size: .
V gene: TRBV5-1
J gene: TRBJ1-1
CDR3 DNA: TGCGCCAGCAGCTTGACTGAGCAGAACACTGAAGCTTTCTTT
CDR3 protein: CASSLTEQNTEAFF

D gene: TRBD1
clone size: .
V gene: TRBV11-2
J gene: TRBJ2-2
CDR3 DNA: TGTGCCAGCAGCCCACGCCCAGGGGGTAGTACCGGGGAGCTGTTTTTT
CDR3 protein: CASSPRPGGSTGELFF

D gene: TRBD1
clone size: .
V gene: TRBV18
J gene: TRBJ2-7
CDR3 DNA: TGTGCCAGCTCACTAGTCCCGGGACAGGGTGGCTCCGAGCAGTACTTC
CDR3 protein: CASSLVPGQGGSEQYF

D gene: .
clone size: .
V gene: TRBV2
J gene: TRBJ1-1
CDR3 DNA: TGTGCCAGCAGGGCAGGGAACACTGAAGCTTTCTTT
CDR3 protein: CASRAGNTEAFF

D gene: TRBD1
clone size: .
V gene: TRBV28
J gene: TRBJ2-7
CDR3 DNA: TGTGCCAGCAGTTTAGGGACAGGGGTGAACGAGCAGTACTTC
CDR3 protein: CASSLGTGVNEQYF

D gene: TRBD1
clone size: .
V gene: TRBV7-3
J gene: TRBJ1-2
CDR3 DNA: TGTGCCAGCAGCCCCCAGGGGGTCCCCTATGGCTACACCTTC
CDR3 protein: CASSPQGVPYGYTF

D gene: .
clone size: .
V gene: TRBV5-6
J gene: TRBJ1-2
CDR3 DNA: TGTGCCAGCAGCGCCGGGTTTGGCTACACCTTC
CDR3 protein: CASSAGFGYTF

D gene: TRBD2
clone size: .
V gene: TRBV3-1/TRBV3-2
J gene: TRBJ2-3
CDR3 DNA: TGTGCCAGCAGCCCAATAGCGGGGTCGGGAGATACGCAGTATTTT
CDR3 protein: CASSPIAGSGDTQYF

D gene: .
clone size: .
V gene: TRBV19
J gene: TRBJ1-5
CDR3 DNA: TGTGCCAGTAGTATTGAGGGGCGGGGTAATCGGCCCCAGCATTTT
CDR3 protein: CASSIEGRGNRPQHF

D gene: .
clone size: .
V gene: TRBV25-1
J gene: TRBJ2-7
CDR3 DNA: TGTGCCAGCAGTGAAGGCATTCTCTCAGCGACCTACGAGCAGTACTTC
CDR3 protein: CASSEGILSATYEQYF

D gene: .
clone size: .
V gene: TRBV28
J gene: TRBJ1-1
CDR3 DNA: TGTGCCAGCAGTTTAATTGCTAAACGCCCTGAAGCTTTCTTT
CDR3 protein: CASSLIAKRPEAFF

D gene: TRBD1
clone size: few
V gene: TRBV5-1
J gene: TRBJ2-2
CDR3 DNA: TGCGCCAGCAGCTTGGCGGGGACAGCGAACACCGGGGAGCTGTTTTTT
CDR3 protein: CASSLAGTANTGELFF

D gene: .
clone size: few
V gene: TRBV10-1
J gene: TRBJ1-5
CDR3 DNA: TGCGCCAGCAGGACCGGGACAACAAATCAGCCCCAGCATTTT
CDR3 protein: CASRTGTTNQPQHF

D gene: .
clone size: .
V gene: TRBV25-1
J gene: TRBJ1-3
CDR3 DNA: TGTGCCAGCAGTCCCAGGACATCTGGAAACACCATATATTTT
CDR3 protein: CASSPRTSGNTIYF

D gene: TRBD2
clone size: few
V gene: TRBV24-1
J gene: TRBJ2-1
CDR3 DNA: TGTGCCACCAGTGACTACGGACTAGCTGAGCAGTTCTTC
CDR3 protein: CATSDYGLAEQFF

D gene: .
clone size: .
V gene: TRBV9
J gene: TRBJ2-2
CDR3 DNA: TGTGCCAGCAGCGTTCTAGGGAACACCGGGGAGCTGTTTTTT
CDR3 protein: CASSVLGNTGELFF

D gene: .
clone size: .
V gene: TRBV4-1
J gene: TRBJ1-2
CDR3 DNA: TGCGCCAGCAGCCAAGGGTTGGGCACAAACTATGGCTACACCTTC
CDR3 protein: CASSQGLGTNYGYTF

D gene: .
clone size: .
V gene: TRBV9
J gene: TRBJ1-2
CDR3 DNA: TGTGCCAGCAGCGTAGCTCCAGGGGCGGCGGGCGTGGGTGGCTACACCTTC
CDR3 protein: CASSVAPGAAGVGGYTF

D gene: .
clone size: few
V gene: TRBV10-3
J gene: TRBJ2-6
CDR3 DNA: TGTGCCATCAGTGAGTCCGCTGGGGCCAACGTCCTGACTTTC
CDR3 protein: CAISESAGANVLTF

D gene: .
clone size: .
V gene: TRBV13
J gene: TRBJ2-7
CDR3 DNA: TGTGCCAGCAGCTTCGGCCAGGGGTCCTACGAGCAGTACTTC
CDR3 protein: CASSFGQGSYEQYF

D gene: TRBD1
clone size: once
V gene: TRBV20-1
J gene: TRBJ1-5
CDR3 DNA: TGCAGTGCTAGTGACAGGGCTGTTCAGCCCCAGCATTTT
CDR3 protein: CSASDRAVQPQHF

D gene: .
clone size: .
V gene: TRBV7-9
J gene: TRBJ1-5
CDR3 DNA: TGTGCCAGCAGCTTAGAAGGGTCAGGGTATCAGCCCCAGCATTTT
CDR3 protein: CASSLEGSGYQPQHF

D gene: TRBD1
clone size: .
V gene: TRBV28
J gene: TRBJ1-1
CDR3 DNA: TGTGCCAGCAGTTTAGAGGGCCAGGGGGCGGAAGCTTTCTTT
CDR3 protein: CASSLEGQGAEAFF

D gene: .
clone size: .
V gene: TRBV6-5
J gene: TRBJ2-7
CDR3 DNA: TGTGCCAGCGAAGGGGGTAGGGACTCCTACGAGCAGTACTTC
CDR3 protein: CASEGGRDSYEQYF

D gene: .
clone size: .
V gene: TRBV15
J gene: TRBJ2-1
CDR3 DNA: TGTGCCACCAGCGAGGGTAATTCCTACAATGAGCAGTTCTTC
CDR3 protein: CATSEGNSYNEQFF

D gene: TRBD1
clone size: .
V gene: TRBV6-4
J gene: TRBJ1-2
CDR3 DNA: TGTGCCAGCAGTGAATTTTCCGGGACAGGTTACTATGGCTACACCTTC
CDR3 protein: CASSEFSGTGYYGYTF

D gene: .
clone size: few
V gene: TRBV5-1
J gene: TRBJ2-7
CDR3 DNA: TGCGCCAGCAGCGACGGAGGCTCCTACGAGCAGTACTTC
CDR3 protein: CASSDGGSYEQYF

D gene: TRBD1
clone size: .
V gene: TRBV6-5
J gene: TRBJ2-7
CDR3 DNA: TGTGCCAGCAGTCGACAGGGGCCCTCCTACGAGCAGTACTTC
CDR3 protein: CASSRQGPSYEQYF

D gene: TRBD1
clone size: once
V gene: TRBV24-1
J gene: TRBJ2-7
CDR3 DNA: TGTGCCACCAGTGTAGGGGGCGGAGTGTCCTACGAGCAGTACTTC
CDR3 protein: CATSVGGGVSYEQYF

D gene: .
clone size: .
V gene: TRBV28
J gene: TRBJ2-7
CDR3 DNA: TGTGCCAGCAGTTTAGGACACTACGAGCAGTACTTC
CDR3 protein: CASSLGHYEQYF

D gene: TRBD2
clone size: .
V gene: TRBV7-8
J gene: TRBJ2-1
CDR3 DNA: TGTGCCAGCAGCCCAGGACTAGCGGGGGGGCTCAATGAGCAGTTCTTC
CDR3 protein: CASSPGLAGGLNEQFF

D gene: .
clone size: .
V gene: TRBV28
J gene: TRBJ1-6
CDR3 DNA: TGTGCCAGCAGGAGAGGAGACCATGATTCACCCCTCCACTTT
CDR3 protein: CASRRGDHDSPLHF

D gene: .
clone size: .
V gene: TRBV6-5
J gene: TRBJ2-5
CDR3 DNA: TGTGCCAGCGCCGGGTTACAAGAGACCCAGTACTTC
CDR3 protein: CASAGLQETQYF

D gene: .
clone size: once
V gene: TRBV2
J gene: TRBJ2-2
CDR3 DNA: TGTGCCAGCAGGGTACAGACGAACACCGGGGAGCTGTTTTTT
CDR3 protein: CASRVQTNTGELFF

D gene: TRBD1
clone size: .
V gene: TRBV6-5
J gene: TRBJ2-6
CDR3 DNA: TGTGCCAGCAGTTGGACAGGGGGCACAGGGGCCAACGTCCTGACTTTC
CDR3 protein: CASSWTGGTGANVLTF

D gene: .
clone size: .
V gene: TRBV18
J gene: TRBJ1-6
CDR3 DNA: TGTGCCAGCTCACCCAGGGAGGGTTCACCCCTCCACTTT
CDR3 protein: CASSPREGSPLHF

D gene: TRBD1
clone size: .
V gene: TRBV9
J gene: TRBJ2-7
CDR3 DNA: TGTGCCAGCAGCGTAGGGACAGGGGGCTCCTACGAGCAGTACTTC
CDR3 protein: CASSVGTGGSYEQYF

D gene: .
clone size: .
V gene: TRBV6-5
J gene: TRBJ1-5
CDR3 DNA: TGTGCCAGCAGTTACGATACCCGCGCTGGTCAGCCCCAGCATTTT
CDR3 protein: CASSYDTRAGQPQHF

D gene: .
clone size: .
V gene: TRBV19
J gene: TRBJ1-4
CDR3 DNA: TGTGCCAGTAGTCCCCGGGCAGGGCGCGAAAAACTGTTTTTT
CDR3 protein: CASSPRAGREKLFF

D gene: .
clone size: few
V gene: TRBV10-3
J gene: TRBJ1-3
CDR3 DNA: TGTGCCATCAGTGAGCCGGGGAATGGAAACACCATATATTTT
CDR3 protein: CAISEPGNGNTIYF

D gene: .
clone size: .
V gene: TRBV5-1
J gene: TRBJ2-5
CDR3 DNA: TGCGCCAGCAGCTGGGCCCAAGGAGAGACCCAGTACTTC
CDR3 protein: CASSWAQGETQYF

D gene: TRBD1
clone size: .
V gene: TRBV7-9
J gene: TRBJ2-2
CDR3 DNA: TGTGCCAGCAGCTTATCCCCAGGGGGCCCCAACACCGGGGAGCTGTTTTTT
CDR3 protein: CASSLSPGGPNTGELFF

D gene: .
clone size: .
V gene: TRBV25-1
J gene: TRBJ2-5
CDR3 DNA: TGTGCCAGCAGTTTCTGGAGGGTCAGCCAGGAGACCCAGTACTTC
CDR3 protein: CASSFWRVSQETQYF

D gene: .
clone size: .
V gene: TRBV5-1
J gene: TRBJ1-2
CDR3 DNA: TGCGCCAGCAGCTCCTCTATGGCTAGGTCACCTTATGGCTACACCTTC
CDR3 protein: CASSSSMARSPYGYTF

D gene: TRBD1
clone size: .
V gene: TRBV2
J gene: TRBJ1-1
CDR3 DNA: TGTGCCAGCAGTGGGGGACAGGGGGTAATATATGCTTTCTTT
CDR3 protein: CASSGGQGVIYAFF

D gene: TRBD2
clone size: .
V gene: TRBV7-3
J gene: TRBJ2-7
CDR3 DNA: TGTGCCAGCAGCTCGCTAGCGGGGGGTCCCTACGAGCAGTACTTC
CDR3 protein: CASSSLAGGPYEQYF

D gene: .
clone size: .
V gene: TRBV28
J gene: TRBJ2-2
CDR3 DNA: TGTGCCAGCAGTTTAAGGGACACTCGCGGAACCGGGGAGCTGTTTTTT
CDR3 protein: CASSLRDTRGTGELFF

D gene: TRBD1
clone size: .
V gene: TRBV7-9
J gene: TRBJ1-1
CDR3 DNA: TGTGCCAGCAGCCCGACAGGGGGGGCTGAAGCTTTCTTT
CDR3 protein: CASSPTGGAEAFF

D gene: TRBD1
clone size: .
V gene: TRBV28
J gene: TRBJ2-2
CDR3 DNA: TGTGCCAGCAGTTACACAGGGGACACCGGGGAGCTGTTTTTT
CDR3 protein: CASSYTGDTGELFF

D gene: .
clone size: .
V gene: TRBV29-1
J gene: TRBJ2-7
CDR3 DNA: TGCAGCGTTAAGGACACCTACGAGCAGTACTTC
CDR3 protein: CSVKDTYEQYF

D gene: TRBD1
clone size: .
V gene: TRBV7-9
J gene: TRBJ2-7
CDR3 DNA: TGTGCCAGCAGCCCAGGGGGGACAGGCCGCTACGAGCAGTACTTC
CDR3 protein: CASSPGGTGRYEQYF